Sequencing of this T cell receptor (beta chain) was carried out in a study of CD8+CD57+ T cells in acquired aplastic anemia. This clonotype was recorded at least ten times. The antigen remains unidentified. Overall study findings and caveats: Under 35 was the count of CD8+ CDR3 sequences that patients shared with controls.

The TCR beta profiling, which covered VDJ combination and CDR3 sequence, was carried out using genomic DNA as the template. TCRdb redid the calling of the reads with MiXCR, one entry per CDR3 protein. The sample contains around 200,000 distinct CDR3 sequences, about half of which appear only once. The CDR3 loop spans 12 amino acids. V lost 4 bases, J lost 4 bases, and 7 bases lay in between. The V gene's germline CDR1 is MNHEY and CDR2 SMNVEV (reference sequence). Sequenced patients had shown CD8+CD57+ cell expansion by flow cytometry. Patients were untreated when blood was sampled. Material: sorted CD4+, CD8+, or CD8+CD57+ T cells (not recorded which) from PBMCs. This chain links TRBV27 with TRBJ2-5; D gene unclear. The sequence was collected from a human donor with aplastic anemia. CDR3 sequence reads: CASSSLGETQYF. CDR3 coding DNA: TGTGCCAGCAGTTCCTTGGGAGAGACCCAGTACTTC.